This TCR beta chain was observed in a study of T cell repertoires in cytomegalovirus infection. For the study at large: It can be stated that public TCR beta signatures indicated CMV infection as well as a matching HLA type. Study-wide results and limits: Identification of carriers of CMV plus the relevant HLA was performed using cumulative public TCR beta family frequency.

CDR1 and CDR2 (germline): SGHTA, FQGNSA. The CDR3 sequence is 17 residues long. Trimming took 8 bases from V and 4 from J; bases not matched to a gene: 13. This clonotype was seen repeatedly, ten times or more. The target antigen is unknown. TCRdb recomputed calls from the reads with MiXCR, one row per CDR3 protein. The table includes under 50,000 distinct CDR3 sequences, 20% to 25% detected once. The source material was CD8+ T cells from cultured PBMCs, sampled from culture after CMV antigen stimulation. The chain joins TRBV7-2 to TRBJ2-1; the match to TRBD2 covers 11 bases. The clonotype comes from a human donor in good health (CMV status not recorded). Some clones in this sample may be carry-over from other donors' samples. CDR3 sequence reads: CASCKLNSGGAYNEQFF. For the CDR3, the DNA is TGTGCCAGCTGCAAACTTAATAGCGGGGGGGCATACAATGAGCAGTTCTTC.